This T cell receptor (beta chain) appears in the sequencing data of a study of T cells in Graves' hyperthyroidism and ophthalmopathy. Germline V gene data show CDR1 as SGHNT and CDR2 as YENEEA. Trimming pared 5 bases from V and 7 bases from J, leaving 11 bases between. The CDR3 has 13 residues. Amplified regions were TCR beta CDR3 sequences from RNA transcripts. RT-PCR in the first round (using the HTBI primer set) targeted the TCR CDR3. TCRdb analysed the multiplex PCR reads with MiXCR anew, one entry per CDR3 protein. The sample comprises hundreds of thousands of distinct CDR3 sequences, approximately 14% of which are singletons, and under 15% rests with the top ten. Uncontrolled infection, other autoimmune disease, pregnancy or lactation excluded patients. The sample holds many counts of this clonotype.

The specimen was blood. This rearrangement joins TRBV11-3 to TRBJ2-2; D not resolved. This sequence originates from a woman aged 45-65 years with Graves' ophthalmopathy. The CDR3 DNA follows: TGTGCCAGCAGCCCCCGGCCAATCGGGGAGCTGTTTTTT. This gives the protein CASSPRPIGELFF.